The source of this T cell receptor beta chain is a study of memory CD4+ T cells and cytomegalovirus serostatus. Study outcomes and limitations: CMV serostatus prediction reached median AUC roughly 0.95, or 0.91 with US-trained model. About two fifths of the roughly 160 known CMV-associated TCRbeta sequences appeared in CD4+ memory.

The sort gate was single viable CD3+CD4+CD8-CD45RO+ cells for memory CD4+ T cells. CD4+ T cells were isolated by positive magnetic selection. Method: immunoSEQ multiplex PCR; TCRdb's copy keeps in-frame clones and lacks some. The sample consists of roughly 40,000 clones, roughly 83% of them appearing once. Comments on this clone: No antigen is known for it.

The clonotype originates from an adult in good health and CMV-seronegative. Sequenced material: memory CD4+ T cells from blood.

The CDR3 loop is CASSPNSYEQYF. The CDR3 nucleotides read TGTGCCAGCAGCCCGAACTCCTACGAGCAGTACTTC. J is TRBJ2-7 and V is TRBV5-4; D is unresolved. The CDR3 runs 12 residues. Trimming took off 4 bases at V and 0 bases at J, with 5 bases between the two ends. CDR1 is SGHNT and CDR2 is YYREEE in the germline V gene (reference sequence).